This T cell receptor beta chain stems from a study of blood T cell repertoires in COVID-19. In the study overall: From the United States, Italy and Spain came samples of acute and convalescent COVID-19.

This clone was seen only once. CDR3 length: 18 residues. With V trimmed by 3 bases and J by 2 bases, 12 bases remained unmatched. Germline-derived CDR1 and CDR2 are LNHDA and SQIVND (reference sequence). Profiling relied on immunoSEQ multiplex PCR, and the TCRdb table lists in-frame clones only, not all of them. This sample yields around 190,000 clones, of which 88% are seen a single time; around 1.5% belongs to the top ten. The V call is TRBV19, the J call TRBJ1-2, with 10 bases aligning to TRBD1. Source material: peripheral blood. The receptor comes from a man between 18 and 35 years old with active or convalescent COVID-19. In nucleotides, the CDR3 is TGTGCCAGTAGTATCATCTCCGGGACAGGGGTGACCAACTATGGCTACACCTTC. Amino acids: CASSIISGTGVTNYGYTF.